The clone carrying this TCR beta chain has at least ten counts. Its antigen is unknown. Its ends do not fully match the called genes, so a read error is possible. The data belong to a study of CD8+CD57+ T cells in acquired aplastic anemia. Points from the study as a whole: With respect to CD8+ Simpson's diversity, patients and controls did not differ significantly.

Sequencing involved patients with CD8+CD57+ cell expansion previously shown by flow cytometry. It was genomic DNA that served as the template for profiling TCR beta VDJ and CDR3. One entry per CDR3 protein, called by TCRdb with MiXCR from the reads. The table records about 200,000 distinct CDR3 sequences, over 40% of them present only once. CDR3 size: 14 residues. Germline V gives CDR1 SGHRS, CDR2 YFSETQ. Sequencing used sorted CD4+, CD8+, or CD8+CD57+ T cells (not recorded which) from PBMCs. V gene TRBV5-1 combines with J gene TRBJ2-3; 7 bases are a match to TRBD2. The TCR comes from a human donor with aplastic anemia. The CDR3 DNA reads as TGCGCCAGCAGCTTCTCGACTAGCATAGATACGCAGTATTTT. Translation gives CASSFSTSIDTQYF.